The clone carrying this TCR beta chain occurred a few times. Its antigen is not identified. These data come from a study of response to subunit inactivated influenza vaccine. Trimming pared 2 bases from V and 1 base from J, leaving 7 bases between. This CDR3 is built from 14 residues. Germline lookup yields CDR1 KGHSH and CDR2 LQKENI. TCRdb reprocessed the RT-PCR reads via MiXCR and lists one record per CDR3 protein. The table has roughly 570,000 distinct CDR3 sequences, over 10% seen once. Overall study results and limits: Researchers suggested that each seasonal influenza vaccination recruits few new T cells.

The source was PBMCs from blood, collected roughly 47 days after vaccination. The clonotype originates from a man in his fifties who received an inactivated influenza vaccine. The chain joins TRBV18 to TRBJ2-3; D is undetermined. In DNA, the CDR3 is TGTGCCAGCTCACCAAGGACGGGCACAGATACGCAGTATTTT. It specifies CASSPRTGTDTQYF.